Following are 30 T cell receptor beta chains from one sample sequenced in a study of vaccination effects on CD4 cells after COVID-19. Sequencing used immunoSEQ multiplex PCR; TCRdb keeps in-frame clones, though not all of them. This sample carries around 50,000 clones, about 70% of them seen once, and the ten largest clones take 4.5% to 5.5%. These receptors' targets are unknown. Isolating CD4+ T cells followed approximately 11 days of culture. A PCR test confirmed that the person had SARS-CoV-2 infection between March and December 2020. The vaccine given was either BNT162b2 or mRNA-1273, in two doses. Sequencing used CD4+ T cells from PBMCs cultured without peptide, obtained after COVID-19 vaccination. The receptor source for this set is a human donor who had a prior SARS-CoV-2 infection.

This clone was detected only once. The chain links TRBV6-5 to TRBJ2-5; TRBD1 matches 7 bases. This CDR3 has 15 residues. V was clipped by 6 bases and J by 4 bases; unmatched bases: 11. Germline V gives CDR1 MNHEY, CDR2 SVGAGI. The CDR3: CASRRTGVSGETQYF. CDR3 sequence (DNA): TGTGCCAGCAGGAGAACAGGGGTATCCGGAGAGACCCAGTACTTC.

V and J are TRBV13 and TRBJ2-3; D unclear. V was pared by 5 bases and J by 2 bases, with 14 bases between. The CDR3 sequence is 15 residues long. Germline V CDR1 and CDR2: PRHDT, FYEKMQ (reference sequence). For the CDR3, the DNA is TGTGCCAGCAGCCCCCCAGCCCAAATCACAGATACGCAGTATTTT. Its translation is CASSPPAQITDTQYF.

The chain has TRBV4-2 and TRBJ2-3; tentatively, D is TRBD2 (6 bases). V was cut by 0 bases and J by 2 bases, with 9 bases left in between. The length of the CDR3 is 15 residues. Germline assignment: CDR1 LGHNA and CDR2 YNFKEQ. CDR3: CASSQDRDFTDTQYF. The CDR3 nucleotides read TGTGCCAGCAGCCAAGATAGGGACTTCACAGATACGCAGTATTTT.

This chain links TRBV5-4 with TRBJ1-1; perhaps TRBD1 as D (6 bases). The CDR3 spans 13 residues. V gave up 3 bases and J gave up 8 bases, with 14 bases separating them. Germline V lookup: CDR1 SGHNT, CDR2 YYREEE (reference sequence). In DNA form, the CDR3 reads TGTGCCAGCAGCTCGCTCCCCCAGGGGGAAGCTTTCTTT. Its translation is CASSSLPQGEAFF.

J is TRBJ1-2 and V is TRBV6-5, with D uncertain. Trimming took off 0 bases at V and 6 bases at J, with 14 bases between the two ends. The CDR3 spans 15 residues. CDR1 MNHEY and CDR2 SVGAGI come from the germline V gene. In DNA, the CDR3 is TGTGCCAGCAGTTACTCGAATAGGCCATTACATGGCTACACCTTC. Protein sequence: CASSYSNRPLHGYTF.

The V and J genes are TRBV29-1 and TRBJ2-1, with 12 bases identical to TRBD2. Trimming removed 1 base from V and 8 bases from J; junction bases left unmatched: 9. CDR3 length: 16 residues. Germline V CDR1 and CDR2: SQVTM, ANQGSEA. The CDR3 protein is CSVEVRLAGAVDEQFF. The CDR3, as DNA: TGCAGCGTTGAAGTCCGACTAGCGGGAGCCGTCGATGAGCAGTTCTTC.

The chain recombines TRBV18 with TRBJ2-2; TRBD1 agrees at 7 bases. The CDR3 runs to 16 residues. J was trimmed by 3 bases and V by 6 bases; bases with no gene match: 10. Germline-derived CDR1 and CDR2 are KGHSH and LQKENI. CDR3 amino acids: CASSLSGTVYTGELFF. The DNA for the CDR3 is TGTGCCAGCTCGCTTTCCGGGACAGTCTACACCGGGGAGCTGTTTTTT.

The rearrangement joins TRBV4-2 to TRBJ2-7; D is perhaps TRBD2 (5 bases). V was pared by 0 bases and J by 4 bases, with 13 bases between. Germline CDR1 is LGHNA and CDR2 is YNFKEQ. This CDR3 region has 15 residues. Written as DNA, the CDR3 is TGTGCCAGCAGCCAAGATCGGGCCCGGGGATACGAGCAGTACTTC. Translation gives CASSQDRARGYEQYF.

The gene calls are TRBV11-3 and TRBJ2-3, with 8 bases aligning to TRBD2. Germline trimming cut 5 bases from V and 1 base from J; bases unmatched to any gene: 8. Germline V gene lookup returns CDR1 SGHNT and CDR2 YENEEA. The CDR3 has 16 residues. CDR3 protein: CASSPNPGGGTDTQYF. CDR3 nucleotide sequence: TGTGCCAGCAGCCCCAACCCGGGGGGGGGCACAGATACGCAGTATTTT.

The chain combines TRBV7-9 with TRBJ2-5, with TRBD2 as a possible D gene (6 bases). Germline CDR1 is SEHNR and CDR2 is FQNEAQ (reference sequence). V was shortened by 4 bases and J by 7 bases, with 10 bases between the two germline ends. This CDR3 spans 12 amino acids. Written as DNA, the CDR3 is TGTGCCAGCAGCTCGGGACTTGGGACCCAGTACTTC. Its translation: CASSSGLGTQYF. The whole variable domain, remainder taken from reference TRBV7-9 and TRBJ2-5, is DTGVSQNPRHKITKRGQNVTFRCDPISEHNRLYWYRQTLGQGPEFLTYFQNEAQLEKSRLLSDRFSAERPKGSFSTLEIQRTEQGDSAMYLCASSSGLGTQYFGPGTRLLVL.

V gene TRBV2 combines with J gene TRBJ2-2; no clear D. The CDR3 runs to 15 residues. Looked up from germline, CDR1 is SNHLY and CDR2 is FYNNEI. V gave up 2 bases and J gave up 1 base, with 8 bases separating them. CDR3 protein: CASSELVGNTGELFF. In DNA, the CDR3 is TGTGCCAGCAGTGAACTTGTCGGGAACACCGGGGAGCTGTTTTTT.

The CDR3 reads CASSMVASGQYF. CDR3 DNA: TGTGCCAGTAGTATGGTGGCTAGCGGTCAGTACTTC. V usage is TRBV19 and J usage is TRBJ2-4; TRBD2 aligns across 7 bases. Germline CDR1 and CDR2: LNHDA and SQIVND (reference sequence). The CDR3 runs 12 residues. V trimming: 3 bases; J trimming: 12 bases; junction bases outside the gene matches: 5.

The chain is built from TRBV7-9 and TRBJ2-1; no clear D gene. The CDR3 spans 18 residues. CDR1 is SEHNR and CDR2 is FQNEAQ in the germline V gene (reference sequence). Trimming shortened V by 5 bases and J by 2 bases, and 22 bases separated the two germline ends. The CDR3 DNA follows: TGTGCCAGCAGCCCACCAAATAGAGTGGCAGGAACCTACAATGAGCAGTTCTTC. Translating it yields CASSPPNRVAGTYNEQFF.

This clone has more than one count but fewer than ten. The gene calls are TRBV9 and TRBJ1-6; 7 bases agree with TRBD1. Germline V gene lookup returns CDR1 SGDLS and CDR2 YYNGEE. Trimming removed 0 bases from V and 10 bases from J; junction bases left unmatched: 7. The CDR3 length is 15 residues. The CDR3 here is CASSVEGPGGSPLHF. The CDR3 coding sequence is TGTGCCAGCAGCGTAGAGGGACCAGGGGGGTCACCCCTCCACTTT.

CDR3 in amino acids: CASSSRDSNSPLHF. The CDR3 DNA reads as TGTGCCAGCAGCTCCCGGGACAGTAATTCACCCCTCCACTTT. This chain uses TRBV3-1 (or the pseudogene TRBV3-2) with TRBJ1-6; TRBD1 agrees at 7 bases. Germline assignment: CDR1 LGHDT and CDR2 YNNKEL (reference sequence). Trimming removed 5 bases from V and 6 bases from J; junction bases left unmatched: 4. This CDR3 contains 14 residues.

The chain recombines TRBV30 with TRBJ1-3; D ambiguous. Trimming left V 2 bases short and J 0 bases short, with 8 bases between. This CDR3 has 14 amino acids. The germline gives CDR1 GTSNPN, CDR2 SVGIG (reference sequence). Here the CDR3 reads CAWSRTGSGNTIYF. DNA of the CDR3: TGTGCCTGGAGTAGGACGGGCTCTGGAAACACCATATATTTT.

This chain uses TRBV5-1 with TRBJ2-5; 7 bases match TRBD1. Germline CDR1 SGHRS, CDR2 YFSETQ. The CDR3 has 14 amino acids. The trim removed 0 bases at V and 5 bases at J, leaving 4 bases unmatched. CDR3 protein: CASSLETGWETQYF. CDR3 in DNA: TGCGCCAGCAGCTTGGAGACAGGGTGGGAGACCCAGTACTTC. Looking up the rest from reference TRBV5-1 and TRBJ2-5 gives the full variable domain: KAGVTQTPRYLIKTRGQQVTLSCSPISGHRSVSWYQQTPGQGLQFLFEYFSETQRNKGNFPGRFSGRQFSNSRSEMNVSTLELGDSALYLCASSLETGWETQYFGPGTRLLVL.

V and J are TRBV5-1 and TRBJ2-1; TRBD2 matches at 10 bases. There are 14 residues in the CDR3. The germline V gene encodes CDR1 SGHRS and CDR2 YFSETQ. V trimming: 4 bases; J trimming: 8 bases; junction bases outside the gene matches: 6. The CDR3 is CASSIAGGGDEQFF. CDR3 bases: TGCGCCAGCAGCATAGCGGGAGGTGGGGATGAGCAGTTCTTC.

This clone was detected only a few times. The rearrangement links TRBV19 to TRBJ1-2, with D possibly matching TRBD1 (5 bases). Germline CDR1 reads LNHDA; CDR2 reads SQIVND (reference sequence). The V and J ends lost 6 bases and 6 bases respectively, with 17 bases between them. CDR3 size: 14 residues. The DNA of the CDR3 is TGTGCCAGTAGCCCCGTGACCAGGGTTAATGGCTACACCTTC. It yields the protein CASSPVTRVNGYTF.

This rearrangement joins TRBV3-1 (or the pseudogene TRBV3-2) to TRBJ1-1; D is undetermined. This CDR3 is 16 amino acids long. Trimming left V 0 bases short and J 5 bases short, with 16 bases between. Germline assignment: CDR1 LGHDT and CDR2 YNNKEL (reference sequence). CDR3 nucleotides: TGTGCCAGCAGCCAAGATCCTCCCCCCCTAACAACTGAAGCTTTCTTT. Its translation is CASSQDPPPLTTEAFF.

This clone appeared a few times. The V gene is TRBV7-9, the J gene TRBJ2-1; 8 nucleotides agree with TRBD2. The CDR3 runs to 15 residues. The germline CDR1 and CDR2 sequences are SEHNR and FQNEAQ (reference sequence). With V trimmed by 1 base and J by 10 bases, 9 bases remained unmatched. This CDR3 is CASSLGSGAPGEQFF. The CDR3 region has the DNA TGTGCCAGCAGCTTAGGTAGCGGGGCGCCAGGGGAGCAGTTCTTC.

The CDR3 spells CASSERASGGAVYEQYF. CDR3 bases: TGTGCCAGCAGTGAGCGGGCTAGCGGGGGGGCAGTCTACGAGCAGTACTTC. V usage is TRBV6-1 and J usage is TRBJ2-7, with TRBD2 identical over 12 bases. Trimming removed 3 bases from V and 3 bases from J; junction bases left unmatched: 9. CDR3 length: 17 amino acids. Germline CDR1 and CDR2: MNHNS and SASEGT.

The chain couples TRBV7-2 to TRBJ2-7; TRBD2 aligns across 10 bases. V lost 4 bases to trimming and J lost 4 bases; unmatched junction nucleotides: 7. This CDR3 is built from 15 residues. Germline values: CDR1 SGHTA, CDR2 FQGNSA. The CDR3 protein is CASSYSPGLAYEQYF. CDR3 in DNA: TGTGCCAGCAGCTACTCCCCGGGACTAGCGTACGAGCAGTACTTC. Combining the CDR3 with reference TRBV7-2 and TRBJ2-7 gives the whole variable domain GAGVSQSPSNKVTEKGKDVELRCDPISGHTALYWYRQSLGQGLEFLIYFQGNSAPDKSGLPSDRFSAERTGGSVSTLTIQRTQQEDSAVYLCASSYSPGLAYEQYFGPGTRLTVT.

Only one count was recorded for this clone. The chain joins TRBV7-2 to TRBJ2-3; D is uncertain. The CDR3 covers 13 residues. The V end was cut by 5 bases, the J end by 2 bases, with 8 bases between. The germline V gene has CDR1 SGHTA and CDR2 FQGNSA. CDR3 amino acids: CASSPPSTDTQYF. Written as DNA, the CDR3 is TGTGCCAGCAGCCCCCCGTCCACAGATACGCAGTATTTT.

The chain carries TRBV2 and TRBJ2-3; no reliable D call. V was trimmed by 5 bases and J by 2 bases, leaving 8 bases between them. The CDR3 is 13 residues long. Germline V gene lookup returns CDR1 SNHLY and CDR2 FYNNEI. CDR3 region: CASSLQFTDTQYF. CDR3 nucleotide sequence: TGTGCCAGCAGTTTACAGTTCACAGATACGCAGTATTTT.

The chain employs TRBV24-1 and TRBJ2-5; 7 positions match TRBD1. V lost 4 bases to trimming and J lost 0 bases; unmatched junction nucleotides: 7. Germline CDR1 and CDR2: KGHDR and SFDVKD. The CDR3 extends over 16 amino acids. As DNA, the CDR3 is TGTGCCACCAGTGACGCTAAAGGGACAGACCAAGAGACCCAGTACTTC. Its translation is CATSDAKGTDQETQYF.

The chain links TRBV19 to TRBJ1-4; 7 nucleotides align to TRBD1. There are 17 residues in the CDR3. Trimming cost V 7 bases and J 10 bases; bases outside gene matches: 21. Germline V gives CDR1 LNHDA, CDR2 SQIVND (reference sequence). Here the CDR3 DNA reads TGTGCCAGTACCCGATCACCCGCCACAGGGGCTTTGGGAAAACTGTTTTTT. Its translation is CASTRSPATGALGKLFF.

This rearrangement joins TRBV3-1 (or the pseudogene TRBV3-2) to TRBJ2-4; D gene ambiguous. V was pared by 4 bases and J by 1 base, with 11 bases between. CDR3 length: 15 residues. Germline-derived CDR1 and CDR2 are LGHDT and YNNKEL (reference sequence). CDR3 DNA: TGTGCCAGCAGCCCCCGGCTTTCCGCCAAAAACATTCAGTACTTC. This translates into CASSPRLSAKNIQYF.

The chain combines TRBV4-1 with TRBJ1-5; 10 bases fit TRBD1. This CDR3 has 16 residues. In germline, CDR1 is MGHRA, CDR2 YSYEKL. V trimming: 3 bases; J trimming: 10 bases; junction bases outside the gene matches: 12. CDR3 DNA sequence: TGCGCCAGCAGCCAGACCGGGACAGGGGTAGATAGCCCCCAGCATTTT. Encoded protein: CASSQTGTGVDSPQHF.

This sequence joins TRBV11-2 and TRBJ2-1, with D unresolved. The V end lost 1 base, the J end lost 9 bases, and 7 bases lay between the germline ends. Germline lookup yields CDR1 SGHAT and CDR2 FQNNGV. CDR3 size: 12 residues. The CDR3 is CASSLAVGEQFF. The CDR3 coding sequence is TGTGCCAGCAGCTTAGCGGTGGGTGAGCAGTTCTTC.